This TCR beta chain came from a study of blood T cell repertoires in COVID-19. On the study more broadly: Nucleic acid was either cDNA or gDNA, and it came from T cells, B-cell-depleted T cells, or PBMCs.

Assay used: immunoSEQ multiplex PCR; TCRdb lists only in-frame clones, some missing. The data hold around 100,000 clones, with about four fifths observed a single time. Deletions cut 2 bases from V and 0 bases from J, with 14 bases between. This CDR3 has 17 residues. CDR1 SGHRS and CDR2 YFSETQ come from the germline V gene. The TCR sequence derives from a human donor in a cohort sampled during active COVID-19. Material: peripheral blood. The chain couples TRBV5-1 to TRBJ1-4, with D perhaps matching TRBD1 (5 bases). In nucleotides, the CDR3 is TGCGCCAGCAGCTTCTCGCTTGACAGCCCAACTAATGAAAAACTGTTTTTT. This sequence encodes CASSFSLDSPTNEKLFF.